Presented here are 23 T cell receptor beta chains from one specimen sequenced in a study of human T cells and chemical hapten exposure. Specified time point: patch test 3, about 24 weeks after DPC sensitization. Stated treatment: therapeutic diphenylcyclopropenone sensitization with weekly scalp DPC. TCRdb re-analysed the RACE reads in MiXCR, keeping a single row per CDR3 protein. The sample consists of some 91,000 distinct CDR3 sequences, 27% of them appearing once. Sequences were derived from whole blood, sampled in connection with sensitization to the hapten diphenylcyclopropenone (DPC). The receptors shown here come from a man in his forties or fifties with alopecia areata. Some clones in this sample may be carry-over from other donors' samples.

This clonotype was seen a few times. The chain recombines TRBV5-1 with TRBJ2-5, with 8 bases aligning to TRBD2. From germline, CDR1 is SGHRS and CDR2 YFSETQ. This CDR3 has 15 residues. With V trimmed by 4 bases and J by 5 bases, 10 bases remained unmatched. The CDR3 loop is CASSEGTSRVETQYF. CDR3 in DNA: TGCGCCAGCAGCGAAGGGACTAGTAGAGTTGAGACCCAGTACTTC.

In this sample, this clonotype turned up a few times. The chain links TRBV5-5 to TRBJ2-5, with D unclear. V dropped 4 bases and J dropped 0 bases, with 10 bases sitting between them. Germline V gene lookup returns CDR1 SGHKS and CDR2 YYEKEE (reference sequence). CDR3 length: 14 residues. The chain's CDR3 is CASSNSWYQETQYF. The CDR3 DNA follows: TGTGCCAGCAGCAACTCTTGGTACCAAGAGACCCAGTACTTC.

This clonotype was seen once. V is TRBV20-1 and J is TRBJ2-2; 10 bases map to TRBD2. In germline, CDR1 is DFQATT, CDR2 SNEGSKA (reference sequence). The CDR3 has 14 amino acids. Trimming removed 4 bases from V and 6 bases from J; junction bases left unmatched: 5. CDR3 nucleotide sequence: TGCAGTGCTACCGTCCTAGCGGGAGCCGGGGAGCTGTTTTTT. Translated, it gives CSATVLAGAGELFF.

The genes are TRBV4-1 and TRBJ2-3; TRBD2 matches 9 bases. V trimming: 3 bases; J trimming: 1 base; junction bases outside the gene matches: 17. Looked up from germline, CDR1 is MGHRA and CDR2 is YSYEKL. The CDR3 totals 20 residues. The CDR3 is CASSHSSSMRGRGGTDTQYF. The DNA for the CDR3 is TGCGCCAGCAGCCATTCCTCCAGCATGCGCGGGAGGGGGGGCACAGATACGCAGTATTTT.

The sample holds a few counts of this clonotype. CDR3 coding DNA: TGTGCCAGCCCCTTCGACAGGGGGCGGAATGGCTACACCTTC. This codes for CASPFDRGRNGYTF. J is TRBJ1-2 and V is TRBV21-1; the table's D call TRBD1 went unverified against the DNA. TRBV21-1 counts as a pseudogene. The CDR3 loop spans 14 amino acids.

The V and J genes are TRBV20-1 and TRBJ2-5; 7 positions match TRBD1. CDR1 and CDR2 (germline): DFQATT, SNEGSKA (reference sequence). V was clipped by 6 bases and J by 5 bases; unmatched bases: 9. The CDR3 length is 13 residues. CDR3 in DNA: TGCAGTGCCCCGACTGGACAGGTTGAGACCCAGTACTTC. Amino acid sequence: CSAPTGQVETQYF.

The V and J genes are TRBV4-1 and TRBJ1-1; the D is unclear. Per the germline V gene, CDR1 is MGHRA and CDR2 is YSYEKL. The CDR3 spans 12 residues. Trimming removed 2 bases from V and 3 bases from J, with 4 bases in between. CDR3 amino acids: CASSQRDTEAFF. The CDR3 coding sequence is TGCGCCAGCAGCCAACGTGACACTGAAGCTTTCTTT.

Notes on this clonotype: One junction end disagrees with the germline gene, perhaps due to a read error. J is TRBJ2-1 and V is TRBV5-1; 8 bases agree with TRBD2. Germline V gene sequence: CDR1 SGHRS, CDR2 YFSETQ. The CDR3 runs 13 residues. CDR3: CASSLDSAGGNLF. As DNA, the CDR3 is TGCGCCAGCAGCTTGGATAGCGCGGGAGGTAATCTCTTC.

This clonotype was counted ten times or more. The chain joins TRBV15 to TRBJ2-5, with TRBD1 matching over 7 bases. Germline assignment: CDR1 LNHNV and CDR2 YYDKDF (reference sequence). There are 14 residues in the CDR3. V lost 5 bases and J lost 5; bases outside the gene matches: 8. The CDR3: CATSGGQEMETQYF. As DNA, the CDR3 is TGTGCCACCAGCGGAGGACAGGAGATGGAGACCCAGTACTTC. The full variable domain, with the rest looked up from reference TRBV15 and TRBJ2-5, is DAMVIQNPRYQVTQFGKPVTLSCSQTLNHNVMYWYQQKSSQAPKLLFHYYDKDFNNEADTPDNFQSRRPNTSFCFLDIRSPGLGDTAMYLCATSGGQEMETQYFGPGTRLLVL.

This clonotype was counted a few times. The CDR3 carries no conserved terminal phenylalanine or tryptophan, so it likely arises from a read error. J is TRBJ2-7 and V is TRBV2, with 7 bases that match TRBD1. Germline V gene lookup returns CDR1 SNHLY and CDR2 FYNNEI. This CDR3 is 13 amino acids long. V shed 4 bases and J 2 bases; nucleotides not matched to a gene: 2. CDR3 sequence reads: CASSAGQTYEQYS. DNA of the CDR3: TGTGCCAGCAGTGCGGGACAGACCTACGAGCAGTACTCC.

This chain joins TRBV6-5 and TRBJ1-1; D is unclear. Trimming took off 2 bases at V and 2 bases at J, with 24 bases between the two ends. There are 19 residues in the CDR3. CDR1 is MNHEY and CDR2 is SVGAGI in the germline V gene. The CDR3 sequence: CASSYRPPLQAQTNTEAFF. CDR3 DNA sequence: TGTGCCAGCAGTTACCGCCCCCCATTGCAGGCTCAGACTAACACTGAAGCTTTCTTT.

This clonotype was observed a handful of times. The genes are TRBV7-2 and TRBJ2-3; tentatively, D is TRBD2 (5 bases). CDR1 is SGHTA and CDR2 is FQGNSA in the germline V gene. The CDR3 extends over 13 amino acids. The germline V and J ends were trimmed by 2 bases and 3 bases, with 6 bases remaining between them. The CDR3 protein is CASSLIATDTQYF. CDR3 bases: TGTGCCAGCAGCTTAATAGCGACAGATACGCAGTATTTT.

This chain uses TRBV6-2 or TRBV6-3 with TRBJ2-3, with 14 bases fitting TRBD2. The germline V gene encodes CDR1 MNHEY and CDR2 SVGEGT. The CDR3 is 20 amino acids. The V gene end was trimmed by 7 bases and the J gene end by 4 bases; junction bases not matched to a gene: 19. This chain's CDR3 is CASMTSPGLAGEGHADTQYF. CDR3 sequence (DNA): TGTGCCAGCATGACTTCCCCGGGACTAGCGGGAGAGGGGCACGCAGATACGCAGTATTTT.

The chain carries TRBV3-1 and TRBJ2-6; TRBD2 is a possible D gene (5 bases). The V gene's germline CDR1 is LGHDT and CDR2 YNNKEL (reference sequence). Deletions cut 0 bases from V and 12 bases from J, with 9 bases between. The CDR3 runs to 13 residues. CDR3 nucleotides: TGTGCCAGCAGCCAAGAGGGAGCGGTCGTCCTGACTTTC. Protein product: CASSQEGAVVLTF.

At least ten counts were recorded for this clonotype. V usage is TRBV9 and J usage is TRBJ2-1; 14 positions match TRBD2. The CDR3 totals 15 residues. Germline CDR1 is SGDLS and CDR2 is YYNGEE. The V gene end was trimmed by 4 bases and the J gene end by 7 bases; junction bases not matched to a gene: 4. CDR3 in amino acids: CASSIGTSGRNEQFF. The CDR3 DNA sequence: TGTGCCAGCAGCATTGGGACTAGCGGGAGAAATGAGCAGTTCTTC.

This clonotype was detected only a few times. The V and J genes are TRBV7-9 and TRBJ2-3; 7 nucleotides line up with TRBD2. Germline V gene lookup returns CDR1 SEHNR and CDR2 FQNEAQ (reference sequence). The V and J ends lost 2 bases and 2 bases, in that order; junction bases with no gene match: 4. The CDR3 is made up of 15 amino acids. CDR3 residues: CASSLRAGATDTQYF. DNA for the CDR3: TGTGCCAGCAGCTTACGCGCGGGAGCCACAGATACGCAGTATTTT.

This clonotype was picked up one time. The rearrangement joins TRBV6-1 to TRBJ2-7; D unclear. V was shortened by 5 bases and J by 6 bases, with 8 bases between the two germline ends. The germline V gene has CDR1 MNHNS and CDR2 SASEGT. CDR3 length: 11 amino acids. The CDR3 sequence: CASSRYGEQYF. The CDR3 DNA reads TGTGCCAGCAGTCGTTATGGCGAGCAGTACTTC.

The V and J genes are TRBV4-1 and TRBJ2-6; a possible D gene is TRBD1 (6 bases). The CDR3 has 17 amino acids. The V and J ends lost 4 bases and 0 bases respectively, with 13 bases between them. Germline loops: CDR1 MGHRA, CDR2 YSYEKL. This CDR3 is CASSPRQAHSGANVLTF. The CDR3 DNA reads as TGCGCCAGCAGCCCCCGACAGGCCCACTCTGGGGCCAACGTCCTGACTTTC.

The chain is built from TRBV20-1 and TRBJ2-7; 14 bases agree with TRBD2. Trimming at V came to 5 bases and at J to 2 bases, leaving 8 bases not matched to a gene. CDR3 length: 16 amino acids. Germline values: CDR1 DFQATT, CDR2 SNEGSKA (reference sequence). The CDR3 region is CSASETSGRAPYEQYF. DNA of the CDR3: TGCAGTGCTTCTGAGACTAGCGGGAGGGCCCCCTACGAGCAGTACTTC.

This chain links TRBV7-6 with TRBJ2-3; TRBD1 aligns across 8 bases. Germline V lookup: CDR1 SGHVS, CDR2 FNYEAQ. J was trimmed by 0 bases and V by 2 bases; bases with no gene match: 4. The length of the CDR3 is 16 residues. The chain's CDR3 is CASSLSSGGSTDTQYF. CDR3 sequence (DNA): TGTGCCAGCAGCTTAAGTTCAGGGGGCAGCACAGATACGCAGTATTTT. The full variable domain, in which reference TRBV7-6 and TRBJ2-3 provide the parts outside the CDR3, is GAGVSQSPRYKVTKRGQDVALRCDPISGHVSLYWYRQALGQGPEFLTYFNYEAQQDKSGLPNDRFSAERPEGSISTLTIQRTEQRDSAMYRCASSLSSGGSTDTQYFGPGTRLTVL.

The V call is TRBV6-5, the J call TRBJ2-3; maybe TRBD1 (6 bases). CDR1 is MNHEY and CDR2 is SVGAGI in the germline V gene. The V and J ends lost 7 bases and 1 base respectively, with 12 bases between them. The CDR3 is 14 amino acids. The CDR3 bases are TGTGCCAGCAACCCCAGGGGTGGCACAGATACGCAGTATTTT. Translating it yields CASNPRGGTDTQYF.

This clonotype was counted a few times. The rearrangement joins TRBV27 to TRBJ2-6; no firm D call. The length of the CDR3 is 13 residues. Trimming left V 3 bases short and J 4 bases short, with 4 bases between. Per the germline V gene, CDR1 is MNHEY and CDR2 is SMNVEV (reference sequence). The CDR3 sequence is CASSFLGANVLTF. The CDR3 DNA reads TGTGCCAGCAGTTTTCTGGGGGCCAACGTCCTGACTTTC.

V usage is TRBV6-6 and J usage is TRBJ1-1, with TRBD1 matching 10 bases. CDR1 and CDR2 (germline): MNHNY, SVGAGI (reference sequence). This CDR3 has 12 amino acids. CDR3 region: CATGGKNTEAFF. The CDR3 DNA sequence: TGTGCGACAGGGGGCAAGAACACTGAAGCTTTCTTT.